These 3 T cell receptor beta chains share one sample of origin, sequenced in a study of chemoradiotherapy in HPV16-positive cancers. Assay used: immunoSEQ multiplex PCR; TCRdb lists only in-frame clones, some missing. The table records 9,500 to 15,000 clones, 88% of them present only once. Specimen: blood, collected from a patient who underwent chemoradiotherapy. The receptor set was obtained from a human donor with HPV-associated anogenital cancer.

The chain couples TRBV19 to TRBJ2-7, with 8 bases identical to TRBD1. CDR3 size: 17 residues. J was trimmed by 3 bases and V by 10 bases; bases with no gene match: 20. CDR1 and CDR2 from the germline V gene are LNHDA and SQIVND (reference sequence). CDR3 region: CANPWRQGHPRDYEQYF. The DNA for the CDR3 is TGTGCCAACCCCTGGAGACAGGGGCATCCCAGGGACTACGAGCAGTACTTC.

This chain uses TRBV16 with TRBJ1-4; D gene uncertain. This CDR3 has 15 residues. Germline CDR1 KGHSY, CDR2 FQNENV. Trimming took 3 bases from V and 4 from J, leaving 12 bases between them. CDR3 sequence: CASSQSRRHNEKLFF. In nucleotides, the CDR3 is TGTGCCAGCAGCCAGTCCCGCAGGCATAATGAAAAACTGTTTTTT.

The chain has TRBV7-2 and TRBJ2-3; a possible D gene is TRBD1 (5 bases). V gave up 5 bases and J gave up 2 bases, with 11 bases separating them. CDR3 length: 14 amino acids. CDR1 and CDR2 (germline): SGHTA, FQGNSA. This chain's CDR3 is CASSQDSYTDTQYF. The CDR3 coding sequence is TGTGCCAGCAGCCAAGACAGTTACACAGATACGCAGTATTTT.